The 24 T cell receptor beta chains presented below share a single source sample, sequenced in a study of shared clonotypes between healthy human individuals. Here immunoSEQ multiplex PCR was the method, and the copy in TCRdb shows in-frame clones only, minus some. Of roughly 2.4 million clones in the sample, approximately 94% are singletons; the top ten hold around 0.13%. Sequencing was carried out using naive CD4+ T cells sorted from blood. Regarding subset: CD45RA+ positively selected. The receptors stem from a man younger than 35 in good health.

About this clone itself: The sample contains more than one DNA sequence encoding this CDR3. The chain combines TRBV2 with TRBJ2-3; no clear D. Trimming left V 5 bases short and J 2 bases short, with 5 bases between. This CDR3 is 12 amino acids long. The germline gives CDR1 SNHLY, CDR2 FYNNEI. The CDR3 sequence: CASSPATDTQYF. The DNA for the CDR3 is TGTGCCAGCAGTCCTGCCACAGATACGCAGTATTTT.

This clone was observed a single time. The chain combines TRBV5-6 with TRBJ1-1; weak D call: TRBD1 (5 bases). The V end lost 3 bases, the J end lost 6 bases, and 24 bases lay between the germline ends. Germline values: CDR1 SGHDT, CDR2 YYEEEE. The CDR3 contains 17 residues. The CDR3 region is CASSSKGLPSWGPEAFF. The CDR3 region has the DNA TGTGCCAGCAGCTCGAAGGGACTCCCATCTTGGGGCCCTGAAGCTTTCTTT.

The chain carries TRBV10-1 and TRBJ2-1; D perhaps matches TRBD2 (5 bases). Trimming pared 3 bases from V and 10 bases from J, leaving 13 bases between. This CDR3 is 13 amino acids long. The germline V gene encodes CDR1 WNHNN and CDR2 SYGVQD (reference sequence). The CDR3: CASSESSRGEQFF. CDR3 sequence (DNA): TGCGCCAGCAGTGAAAGCTCCCGGGGAGAGCAGTTCTTC.

J is TRBJ1-1 and V is TRBV7-2; D is undetermined. Germline CDR1 is SGHTA and CDR2 is FQGNSA. The germline V and J ends were trimmed by 2 bases and 0 bases, with 7 bases remaining between them. This CDR3 region has 14 residues. CDR3 protein: CASSLRTLNTEAFF. In nucleotides, the CDR3 is TGTGCCAGCAGCTTAAGGACTCTGAACACTGAAGCTTTCTTT.

This clone was detected once. The chain joins TRBV9 to TRBJ2-5, with a tentative D call TRBD1 (7 bases). This CDR3 has 15 residues. Trimming removed 4 bases from V and 1 base from J, with 14 bases in between. CDR1 is SGDLS, CDR2 YYNGEE, per germline. For the CDR3, the DNA is TGTGCCAGCAGCTCAGGGGGGACGAGCCAAGAGACCCAGTACTTC. It encodes CASSSGGTSQETQYF.

The J gene is TRBJ2-3, the V gene TRBV5-1; D is uncertain. The germline gives CDR1 SGHRS, CDR2 YFSETQ. V was shortened by 4 bases and J by 5 bases, with 17 bases between the two germline ends. The CDR3 length is 15 residues. DNA of the CDR3: TGCGCCAGCAGCCCACCGCCCGGTGCAATAGATACGCAGTATTTT. It is translated as CASSPPPGAIDTQYF. Full variable domain (missing parts from reference TRBV5-1 and TRBJ2-3): KAGVTQTPRYLIKTRGQQVTLSCSPISGHRSVSWYQQTPGQGLQFLFEYFSETQRNKGNFPGRFSGRQFSNSRSEMNVSTLELGDSALYLCASSPPPGAIDTQYFGPGTRLTVL.

This clone was observed once. The genes are TRBV7-9 and TRBJ1-1; D might be TRBD1 (6 bases). CDR1 SEHNR and CDR2 FQNEAQ come from the germline V gene (reference sequence). V dropped 4 bases and J dropped 0 bases, with 15 bases sitting between them. The CDR3 is made up of 16 amino acids. CDR3 nucleotide sequence: TGTGCCAGCAGCTACCAGGGGAGAGGGATGAACACTGAAGCTTTCTTT. Amino acid sequence: CASSYQGRGMNTEAFF. The full variable domain, in which reference TRBV7-9 and TRBJ1-1 provide the parts outside the CDR3, is DTGVSQNPRHKITKRGQNVTFRCDPISEHNRLYWYRQTLGQGPEFLTYFQNEAQLEKSRLLSDRFSAERPKGSFSTLEIQRTEQGDSAMYLCASSYQGRGMNTEAFFGQGTRLTVV.

The genes are TRBV27 and TRBJ2-7, with TRBD1 matching over 7 bases. The V gene end was trimmed by 3 bases and the J gene end by 3 bases; junction bases not matched to a gene: 8. This CDR3 spans 15 amino acids. The germline gives CDR1 MNHEY, CDR2 SMNVEV (reference sequence). DNA of the CDR3: TGTGCCAGCAGTTTCCTCCGGGACAGACTCTACGAGCAGTACTTC. This encodes CASSFLRDRLYEQYF.

V usage is TRBV30 and J usage is TRBJ1-3; unclear D gene. Germline CDR1 and CDR2: GTSNPN and SVGIG (reference sequence). The CDR3 runs 15 residues. V dropped 5 bases and J dropped 0 bases, with 14 bases sitting between them. CDR3 sequence reads: CAWALGTFSGNTIYF. The DNA for the CDR3 is TGTGCCTGGGCCCTCGGTACTTTCTCTGGAAACACCATATATTTT.

The chain joins TRBV29-1 to TRBJ2-3, with a weak D call TRBD2 (6 bases). The length of the CDR3 is 13 residues. V shed 6 bases and J shed 4 bases, with 14 bases lying between them. The V gene's germline CDR1 is SQVTM and CDR2 ANQGSEA. The CDR3: CSVAGRLSDTQYF. The CDR3 DNA sequence: TGCAGCGTCGCGGGACGGCTGTCAGATACGCAGTATTTT.

The V call is TRBV7-9, the J call TRBJ1-1; TRBD1 is a possible D gene (5 bases). This CDR3 comprises 16 residues. Trimming removed 4 bases at V and 5 bases at J, with 20 bases between. Germline values: CDR1 SEHNR, CDR2 FQNEAQ (reference sequence). The CDR3 nucleotides are TGTGCCAGCAGCTCCCTCCTCCGTGGAGGGGCAACTGAAGCTTTCTTT. It translates to CASSSLLRGGATEAFF.

This clone was observed a single time. The gene calls are TRBV5-1 and TRBJ2-7; no clear D. Germline V gives CDR1 SGHRS, CDR2 YFSETQ. V lost 4 bases and J lost 3, with 11 bases in between. This CDR3 is built from 13 residues. CDR3 nucleotide sequence: TGCGCCAGCAGCCCAACCGGGTTCTACGAGCAGTACTTC. As protein: CASSPTGFYEQYF.

This clone was detected only once. The CDR3 protein is CSVEEGRQYF. The DNA for the CDR3 is TGCAGCGTTGAAGAGGGACGGCAGTACTTC. The chain recombines TRBV29-1 with TRBJ2-7; D possibly uses TRBD1 or TRBD2 (5 bases each). Trimming left V 0 bases short and J 9 bases short, with 6 bases between. In germline, CDR1 is SQVTM, CDR2 ANQGSEA. The CDR3 spans 10 residues.

The chain has TRBV5-1 and TRBJ2-3; 8 bases fit TRBD2. This CDR3 contains 13 residues. The V gene end was trimmed by 5 bases and the J gene end by 4 bases; junction bases not matched to a gene: 3. Germline assignment: CDR1 SGHRS and CDR2 YFSETQ. CDR3 sequence (DNA): TGCGCCAGCAGTAGCGGGGATTCAGATACGCAGTATTTT. Protein sequence: CASSSGDSDTQYF.

The V call is TRBV2, the J call TRBJ1-1; D gene ambiguous. The CDR3 totals 12 residues. The germline V gene encodes CDR1 SNHLY and CDR2 FYNNEI. V dropped 1 base and J dropped 8 bases, with 8 bases sitting between them. The CDR3 sequence: CASSEELAEAFF. DNA for the CDR3: TGTGCCAGCAGTGAAGAGTTGGCGGAAGCTTTCTTT.

V gene TRBV25-1 combines with J gene TRBJ1-5; TRBD1 might be the D (5 bases). The V and J ends lost 10 bases and 2 bases respectively, with 18 bases between them. The V gene's germline CDR1 is MGHDK and CDR2 SYGVNS. The CDR3 has 15 amino acids. CDR3 nucleotide sequence: TGTGCCACCTCCGGGGGGGGGAAGGGCAATCAGCCCCAGCATTTT. It specifies CATSGGGKGNQPQHF.

J is TRBJ1-5 and V is TRBV6-5; 7 bases align to TRBD1. There are 14 residues in the CDR3. Germline V gives CDR1 MNHEY, CDR2 SVGAGI. J lost 6 bases, V lost 5 bases, and 7 bases had no gene match. The CDR3 DNA is TGTGCCAGCAGTCCGGAACAGGGGCCTCAGCCCCAGCATTTT. Its protein is CASSPEQGPQPQHF.

This clone was counted once. V and J are TRBV4-1 and TRBJ1-1; D is perhaps TRBD1 (6 bases). CDR1 MGHRA and CDR2 YSYEKL come from the germline V gene. Trimming pared 8 bases from V and 10 bases from J, leaving 23 bases between. The CDR3 has 14 residues. CDR3 DNA: TGCGCCAGCTTCAAAACGGGGGCTTTGCCGGGAGCTTTCTTT. Its protein is CASFKTGALPGAFF.

The V gene is TRBV2, the J gene TRBJ1-5, with 11 bases fitting TRBD1. The length of the CDR3 is 17 residues. V lost 2 bases and J lost 7; bases outside the gene matches: 10. Germline CDR1 is SNHLY and CDR2 is FYNNEI. This CDR3 reads CASSEQGQGVLGQPQHF. The CDR3 DNA reads TGTGCCAGCAGTGAACAGGGACAGGGGGTTTTGGGGCAGCCCCAGCATTTT.

CDR3 nucleotides: TGTGCTAGTGGTTTGAAGGGTAGCGGCGGGGGTCACGAGCAGTACTTC. It yields the protein CASGLKGSGGGHEQYF. V and J are TRBV12-5 and TRBJ2-7; 7 nucleotides line up with TRBD2. The CDR3 has 16 amino acids. CDR1 and CDR2 from the germline V gene are LGHNT and FRNRAP. V was pared by 2 bases and J by 5 bases, with 12 bases of the junction left unmatched.

In regard to this clone: In the same sample, other DNA sequences code for this CDR3. The chain employs TRBV5-1 and TRBJ2-5; 8 positions agree with TRBD2. With V trimmed by 4 bases and J by 3 bases, 2 bases remained unmatched. There are 13 residues in the CDR3. The germline gives CDR1 SGHRS, CDR2 YFSETQ. The CDR3 coding sequence is TGCGCCAGCAGCACAGCGGGGGAAGAGACCCAGTACTTC. Residues: CASSTAGEETQYF.

Note on this clone: The sample has other DNA sequences that encode this CDR3 too. This rearrangement joins TRBV29-1 to TRBJ1-1; TRBD1 matches at 7 bases. The CDR3 extends over 13 amino acids. CDR1 SQVTM and CDR2 ANQGSEA come from the germline V gene. Trimming removed 3 bases from V and 4 bases from J; junction bases left unmatched: 5. CDR3 DNA: TGCAGCGTTGATAGGGGGCGTAGCACTGAAGCTTTCTTT. Protein: CSVDRGRSTEAFF. The full variable domain, rest sourced from reference TRBV29-1 and TRBJ1-1, is SAVISQKPSRDICQRGTSLTIQCQVDSQVTMMFWYRQQPGQSLTLIATANQGSEATYESGFVIDKFPISRPNLTFSTLTVSNMSPEDSSIYLCSVDRGRSTEAFFGQGTRLTVV.

The rearrangement joins TRBV7-9 to TRBJ1-6; 9 bases fit TRBD1. The J segment lost 7 bases and the V segment lost 5 bases, leaving 6 bases of the junction unmatched. Germline assignment: CDR1 SEHNR and CDR2 FQNEAQ (reference sequence). The CDR3 is 15 residues long. The CDR3 sequence: CASSITGGYNSPLHF. The CDR3 DNA is TGTGCCAGCAGCATTACAGGGGGCTACAATTCACCCCTCCACTTT.

The J gene is TRBJ1-3, the V gene TRBV18; 9 positions match TRBD1. The germline CDR1 and CDR2 sequences are KGHSH and LQKENI. The CDR3 contains 17 residues. V trimming: 3 bases; J trimming: 0 bases; junction bases outside the gene matches: 6. CDR3 DNA: TGTGCCAGCTCACCGCAGACAGGGGGATACTCTGGAAACACCATATATTTT. Amino acids: CASSPQTGGYSGNTIYF.